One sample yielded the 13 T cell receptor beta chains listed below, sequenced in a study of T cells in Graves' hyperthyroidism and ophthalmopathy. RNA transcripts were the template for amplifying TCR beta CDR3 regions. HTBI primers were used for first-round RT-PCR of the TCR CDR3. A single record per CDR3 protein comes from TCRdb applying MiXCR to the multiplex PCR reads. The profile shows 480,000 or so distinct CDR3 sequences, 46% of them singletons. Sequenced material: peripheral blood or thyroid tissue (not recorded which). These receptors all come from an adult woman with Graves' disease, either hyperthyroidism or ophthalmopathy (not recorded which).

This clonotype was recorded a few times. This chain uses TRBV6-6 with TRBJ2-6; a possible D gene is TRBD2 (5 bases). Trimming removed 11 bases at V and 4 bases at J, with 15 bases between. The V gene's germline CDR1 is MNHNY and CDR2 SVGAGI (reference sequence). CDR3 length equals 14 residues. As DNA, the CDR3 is TGTGCCCTTGGGCGGGTAGACGGGGCCAACGTCCTGACTTTC. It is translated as CALGRVDGANVLTF.

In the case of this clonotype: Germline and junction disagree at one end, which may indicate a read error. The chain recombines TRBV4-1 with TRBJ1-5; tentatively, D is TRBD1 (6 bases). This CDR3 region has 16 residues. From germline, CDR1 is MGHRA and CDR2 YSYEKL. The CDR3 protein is CASSQDSGQGNQPQHF. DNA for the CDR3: TGTGCCAGCAGCCAAGATTCGGGACAAGGCAATCAGCCCCAGCATTTT.

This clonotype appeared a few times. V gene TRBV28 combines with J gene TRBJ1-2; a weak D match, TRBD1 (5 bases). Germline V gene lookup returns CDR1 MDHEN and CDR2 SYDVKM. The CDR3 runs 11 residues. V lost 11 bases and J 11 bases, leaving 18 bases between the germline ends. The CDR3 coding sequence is TGTGCCGGGGGGGACGGCCTCGATTACACCTTC. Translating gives CAGGDGLDYTF.

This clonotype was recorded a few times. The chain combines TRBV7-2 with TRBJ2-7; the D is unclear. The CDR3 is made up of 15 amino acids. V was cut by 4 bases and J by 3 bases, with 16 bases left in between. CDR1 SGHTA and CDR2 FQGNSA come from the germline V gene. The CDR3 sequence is CASSSLLRRGYEQYF. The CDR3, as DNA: TGTGCCAGCAGCTCACTTCTCCGACGCGGCTACGAGCAGTACTTC.

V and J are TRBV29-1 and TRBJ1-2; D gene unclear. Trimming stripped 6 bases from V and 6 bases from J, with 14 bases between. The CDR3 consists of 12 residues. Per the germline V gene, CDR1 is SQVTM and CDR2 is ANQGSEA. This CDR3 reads CSVATRENGYTF. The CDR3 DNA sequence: TGCAGCGTCGCGACAAGAGAGAATGGCTACACCTTC. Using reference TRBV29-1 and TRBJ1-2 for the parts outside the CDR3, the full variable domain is SAVISQKPSRDICQRGTSLTIQCQVDSQVTMMFWYRQQPGQSLTLIATANQGSEATYESGFVIDKFPISRPNLTFSTLTVSNMSPEDSSIYLCSVATRENGYTFGSGTRLTVV.

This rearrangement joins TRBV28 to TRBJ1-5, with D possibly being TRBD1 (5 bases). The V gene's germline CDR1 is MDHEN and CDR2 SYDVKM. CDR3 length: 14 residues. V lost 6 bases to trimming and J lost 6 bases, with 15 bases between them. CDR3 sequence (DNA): TGTGCCAGCAGAACTCCAACAGGAACTCAGCCCCAGCATTTT. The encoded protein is CASRTPTGTQPQHF.

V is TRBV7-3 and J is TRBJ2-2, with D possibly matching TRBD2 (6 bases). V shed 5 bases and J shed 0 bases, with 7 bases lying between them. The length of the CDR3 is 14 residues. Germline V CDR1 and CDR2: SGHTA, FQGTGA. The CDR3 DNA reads TGTGCCAGCAGCATAGCGGCGAACACCGGGGAGCTGTTTTTT. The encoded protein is CASSIAANTGELFF.

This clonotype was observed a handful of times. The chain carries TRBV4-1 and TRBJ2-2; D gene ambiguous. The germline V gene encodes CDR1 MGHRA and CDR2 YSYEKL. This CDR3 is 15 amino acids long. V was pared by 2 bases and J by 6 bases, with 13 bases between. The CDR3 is CASSQREFSSGELFF. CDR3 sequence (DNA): TGCGCCAGCAGCCAAAGAGAGTTTTCTTCCGGGGAGCTGTTTTTT.

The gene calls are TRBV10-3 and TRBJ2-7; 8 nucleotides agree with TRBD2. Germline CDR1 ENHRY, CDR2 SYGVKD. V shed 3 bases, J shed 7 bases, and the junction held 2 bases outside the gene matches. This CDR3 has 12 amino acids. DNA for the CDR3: TGTGCCATCAGTGATTTAGCGGGAGAGCAGTACTTC. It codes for CAISDLAGEQYF.

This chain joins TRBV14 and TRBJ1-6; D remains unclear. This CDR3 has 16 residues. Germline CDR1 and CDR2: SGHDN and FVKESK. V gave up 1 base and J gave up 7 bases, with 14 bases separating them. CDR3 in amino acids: CASSQGTPSGNSPLHF. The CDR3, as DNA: TGTGCCAGCAGCCAAGGGACCCCGTCGGGGAATTCACCCCTCCACTTT.

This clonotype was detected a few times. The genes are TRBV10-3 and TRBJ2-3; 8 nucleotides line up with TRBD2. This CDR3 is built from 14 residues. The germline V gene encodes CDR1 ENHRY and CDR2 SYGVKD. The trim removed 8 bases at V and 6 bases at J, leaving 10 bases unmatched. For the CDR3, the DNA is TGTGCCATCTCTCTAGCGGGTGAGAAGGATACGCAGTATTTT. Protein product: CAISLAGEKDTQYF.

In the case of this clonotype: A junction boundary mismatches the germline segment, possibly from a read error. The CDR3 region is CASSLAQGAGRNTEAFF. The CDR3 nucleotides read TGTGCCAGCAGCTTGGCACAGGGGGCGGGGAGGAACACTGAAGCTTTCTTT. The rearrangement uses TRBV5-1 and TRBJ1-1; 9 bases line up with TRBD1. Germline assignment: CDR1 SGHRS and CDR2 YFSETQ. The CDR3 totals 17 residues.

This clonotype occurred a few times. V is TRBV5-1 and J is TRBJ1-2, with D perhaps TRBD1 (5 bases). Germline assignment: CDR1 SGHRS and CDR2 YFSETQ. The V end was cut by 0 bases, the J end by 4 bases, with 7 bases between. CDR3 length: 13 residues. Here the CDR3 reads CASSLVQGYGYTF. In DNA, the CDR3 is TGCGCCAGCAGCTTGGTTCAGGGCTATGGCTACACCTTC.